Each of the 5 T cell receptor beta chains below was sequenced from the same sample in a study of blood T cells in healthy people across ages. The authors ran a second PCR of about 6 to 12 cycles using a sample-barcoded 5' primer and a J-beta primer mix. TCRdb called the 5' RACE reads again in MiXCR, with one record for every CDR3 protein. The table lists 700,000 or so distinct CDR3 sequences, around two fifths of them singletons. What was sequenced was blood. The receptor source for this set is a man older than 75 in good health.

This clonotype was detected many times. The chain has TRBV20-1 and TRBJ2-5; no clear D. The V gene lost 3 bases and the J gene lost 5 bases, with 10 bases spanning the gap. Germline V gives CDR1 DFQATT, CDR2 SNEGSKA (reference sequence). This CDR3 comprises 12 residues. The CDR3 DNA reads as TGCAGTGCTAGTTCCCCAAGGGAGACCCAGTACTTC. This gives the protein CSASSPRETQYF.

This clonotype was seen many times. This chain uses TRBV4-2 with TRBJ2-3, with 7 bases lining up with TRBD2. CDR1 is LGHNA, CDR2 YNFKEQ, per germline. With 1 base clipped from V and 0 bases from J, the junction kept 1 base outside the gene matches. The length of the CDR3 is 15 residues. The CDR3: CASSQASGSTDTQYF. The DNA of the CDR3 is TGTGCCAGCAGCCAAGCTAGCGGAAGCACAGATACGCAGTATTTT.

The chain is built from TRBV3-1 and TRBJ1-2; TRBD1 matches 11 bases. Germline loops: CDR1 LGHDT, CDR2 YNNKEL (reference sequence). V shed 4 bases, J shed 1 base, and the junction held 5 bases outside the gene matches. This CDR3 has 16 amino acids. The CDR3, as DNA: TGTGCCAGCAGCCTCGGGACAGGGGGTTTTAACTATGGCTACACCTTC. Residues: CASSLGTGGFNYGYTF.

CDR3 in amino acids: CATSETTPVGGANVLTF. The CDR3 DNA follows: TGTGCCACCAGTGAGACTACACCTGTGGGAGGGGCCAACGTCCTGACTTTC. The chain combines TRBV24-1 with TRBJ2-6; possibly TRBD2 for D (5 bases). Trimming cost V 4 bases and J 4 bases, with 16 bases left between them. The CDR3 runs to 17 residues. The V gene's germline CDR1 is KGHDR and CDR2 SFDVKD.

Worth noting for this clonotype: A single base separates this from a much larger clone, so it may be a read error. J is TRBJ2-7 and V is TRBV4-3; the D gene could be TRBD1 or TRBD2 (5 bases each). Germline V lookup: CDR1 LGHNA, CDR2 YSLEER. The CDR3 spans 15 residues. The V end was cut by 0 bases, the J end by 6 bases, with 15 bases between. The CDR3 region has the DNA TGCGCCAGCAGCCAAGATCGGGGCACTACAAGCGAGCAGTACTTC. Translated: CASSQDRGTTSEQYF.